Sequencing of this T cell receptor beta chain was carried out in a study of T-cell reconstitution after alpha-beta-depleted transplantation in children. Germline lookup yields CDR1 DFQATT and CDR2 SNEGSKA (reference sequence). Deletions cut 0 bases from V and 0 bases from J, with 22 bases between. The CDR3 spans 19 residues. On this clonotype itself: Its antigen is not known.

Whole-study findings and limits: At one year after transplant, newly produced T cells mostly accounted for T-cell counts and diversity. About two months after transplant, alpha-beta T cells reportedly came from several hundred expanded graft clones.

It was with unique molecular identifiers that the TCRbeta library was prepared. TCRdb analysed the PCR reads with MiXCR anew, one entry per CDR3 protein. The profile covers about 310,000 distinct CDR3 sequences, with around 25% appearing a single time and approximately 11% taken by the ten largest. This TCR derives from a male patient younger than 18 who had a stem cell transplant for acute lymphoblastic leukemia, so the T cells may come from the graft donor. The chain combines TRBV20-1 with TRBJ2-3; D may be TRBD2 (6 bases). Sequences were derived from PBMCs, mostly from graft donor cells, sampled 180 days after TCRalphabeta/CD19-depleted stem cell transplant. The CDR3 region is CSARDHGVAAGSSTDTQYF. CDR3 DNA sequence: TGCAGTGCTAGAGATCATGGAGTAGCGGCGGGCTCTAGCACAGATACGCAGTATTTT.